The T cell receptor (beta chain) under discussion was sequenced for a study of shared clonotypes between healthy human individuals. Study background: CD4 naive cells filled three plates per donor, CD4 memory three, CD8 naive two and CD8 memory one.

This CDR3 spans 18 amino acids. CDR1 and CDR2 from the germline V gene are SQVTM and ANQGSEA. V was clipped by 8 bases and J by 9 bases; unmatched bases: 22. Healthy adults negative for HIV, lacking recent acute infections or vaccinations, served as donors. Study-level findings and limits: Large depth notwithstanding, sorted-subset sequencing proved incomplete by rarefaction. Clonotype sharing among donors likely depends on sequencing depth.

This clone was recorded only once. The antigen is unknown. Sequenced by immunoSEQ multiplex PCR; TCRdb stores in-frame clones only, minus some. The table has about 2.4 million clones, 80% to 95% seen once. The sample taken for sequencing was naive CD4+ T cells from PBMCs. The subset is: CD45RA+ positively selected. V usage is TRBV29-1 and J usage is TRBJ2-7; 16 bases fit TRBD2. The source is a man between 18 and 35 years old in good health. Some clones in this sample may be carry-over from other donors' samples. The CDR3 nucleotides are TGCAGCAACGGACCCGCGGACAGGGGACTAGCGGGAGGGCTGGGGCAGTACTTC. Its protein product is CSNGPADRGLAGGLGQYF.